The 6 T cell receptor beta chains listed next were all sequenced from one sample in a study of graft-versus-host responses after intestinal transplantation. Generated by immunoSEQ multiplex PCR, the TCRdb table keeps only in-frame clones and is missing some. The data contain roughly 51,000 clones, around 90% of them singletons. These receptors have no identified antigens. This specimen was unstimulated CD4+ T cells sorted from spleen or lymph node cells, taken before transplant. These receptors originate from a human donor who was the organ donor for an intestinal transplant.

The chain carries TRBV28 and TRBJ1-3; D might be TRBD1 (6 bases). V was trimmed by 5 bases and J by 0 bases, leaving 11 bases between them. The CDR3 has 15 residues. The germline V gene encodes CDR1 MDHEN and CDR2 SYDVKM. For the CDR3, the DNA is TGTGCCAGCAGTCCAGGGACATACTCTGGAAACACCATATATTTT. Protein product: CASSPGTYSGNTIYF.

This clone was detected only once. This chain connects TRBV18 to TRBJ1-1, with D maybe TRBD1 (6 bases). The germline V gene encodes CDR1 KGHSH and CDR2 LQKENI. CDR3 size: 16 residues. V lost 2 bases to trimming and J lost 1 base, with 14 bases between them. CDR3 protein: CASSPSPGGQNTEAFF. The CDR3 DNA sequence: TGTGCCAGCTCACCATCGCCCGGGGGGCAGAACACTGAAGCTTTCTTT.

The rearrangement uses TRBV21-1 and TRBJ2-7; the listed D gene, TRBD1, was not tested against the DNA. TRBV21-1 is described as a pseudogene. This CDR3 is built from 18 residues. The DNA of the CDR3 is TGTGCCAGCAGCAAGGGGCCCCGGGCAGGGCACTTTCCCTACGAGCAGTACTTC. Translated: CASSKGPRAGHFPYEQYF.

The chain has TRBV10-3 and TRBJ1-2, with 7 bases matching TRBD1. This CDR3 spans 14 amino acids. V lost 2 bases, J lost 2 bases, and 2 bases stayed unmatched. Germline V gives CDR1 ENHRY, CDR2 SYGVKD. The CDR3 region is CAISEQTGNYGYTF. Written as DNA, the CDR3 is TGTGCCATCAGTGAGCAGACAGGGAACTATGGCTACACCTTC.

This sequence joins TRBV28 and TRBJ2-7; TRBD1 is a possible D gene (5 bases). This CDR3 comprises 13 residues. Germline assignment: CDR1 MDHEN and CDR2 SYDVKM. V lost 9 bases and J 4 bases, leaving 16 bases between the germline ends. The CDR3, as DNA: TGTGCCAGTCATCAGGGTCTTTTTTACGAGCAGTACTTC. Encoded protein: CASHQGLFYEQYF.

The chain employs TRBV13 and TRBJ2-1; 7 positions agree with TRBD1. With 0 bases clipped from V and 8 bases from J, the junction kept 13 bases outside the gene matches. The length of the CDR3 is 17 residues. The germline gives CDR1 PRHDT, CDR2 FYEKMQ (reference sequence). The CDR3, as DNA: TGTGCCAGCAGCTTAGGAACAGGGACAGCCCCAGGTGATGAGCAGTTCTTC. Protein sequence: CASSLGTGTAPGDEQFF.